Shown below are 3 T cell receptor beta chains from a single sample sequenced in a study of cytomegalovirus exposure and HLA in healthy donors. 13 Jbeta primers and 60 Vbeta primers were used for the PCR. Method: immunoSEQ multiplex PCR; TCRdb's copy keeps in-frame clones and lacks some. The sample consists of 150,000 to 200,000 clones, 70% to 90% of them appearing once. Sequenced input: PBMCs. All receptors derive from a young woman in good health and CMV-seropositive.

This chain connects TRBV15 to TRBJ2-7; 7 bases line up with TRBD1. CDR3 length: 14 residues. The ends lost 1 base at V and 3 bases at J; junction bases unmatched: 3. The germline CDR1 and CDR2 sequences are LNHNV and YYDKDF (reference sequence). In nucleotides, the CDR3 is TGTGCCACCAGCAGAGGAGGGACAGACTACGAGCAGTACGTC. It encodes CATSRGGTDYEQYV.

J is TRBJ2-3 and V is TRBV6-4; TRBD2 matches 8 bases. Unmatched junction bases numbered 3, after V lost 3 bases and J lost 1 base. This CDR3 region has 15 residues. Germline-derived CDR1 and CDR2 are MRHNA and SNTAGT. CDR3 sequence: CASSETSGGTDTQYF. The CDR3 nucleotides are TGTGCCAGCAGTGAAACTAGCGGAGGCACAGATACGCAGTATTTT.

The chain has TRBV18 and TRBJ2-2; D not certain. CDR3 length: 15 amino acids. V was clipped by 5 bases and J by 0 bases, with 10 bases between them. Germline-derived CDR1 and CDR2 are KGHSH and LQKENI. CDR3 amino acids: CASSVAAANTGELFF. CDR3 nucleotide sequence: TGTGCCAGCTCAGTGGCGGCAGCGAACACCGGGGAGCTGTTTTTT. The whole variable domain, remainder taken from reference TRBV18 and TRBJ2-2, is NAGVMQNPRHLVRRRGQEARLRCSPMKGHSHVYWYRQLPEEGLKFMVYLQKENIIDESGMPKERFSAEFPKEGPSILRIQQVVRGDSAAYFCASSVAAANTGELFFGEGSRLTVL.